This entry lists 31 T cell receptor beta chains sequenced from one sample in a study of a mutant IDH1 vaccine in newly diagnosed glioma (dated by TCRdb to 2020 to 2022). Their target antigens are unknown. This specimen's time point label, per the study, means: week 23, last vaccination. Each vaccine dose was 300 ug of a 20-mer mutant IDH1 peptide in Montanide, given subcutaneously with topical imiquimod. Library creation used the immunoSEQ multiplex PCR assay. TCRdb mirrors the immuneACCESS table, restricted to in-frame sequences. Some clones are absent from its copies; in checked studies, under half trace to an unresolved V gene, and the reason for the others is unknown. Across this sample there are about 44,000 clones, with 91% seen only once. The ten biggest clones cover just under 4% of the sample. Sample: PBMCs, taken from a glioma patient whose treatment included an IDH1 peptide vaccine. The receptors originated from a man aged 50 or older with glioma.

The chain recombines TRBV4-3 with TRBJ2-3; 8 bases line up with TRBD2. There are 18 residues in the CDR3. V dropped 3 bases and J dropped 1; count of bases not matched to a gene: 12. Germline CDR1 and CDR2: LGHNA and YSLEER. The CDR3 is CASSHGSGALVGTDTQYF. The CDR3 DNA is TGCGCCAGCAGCCACGGTAGCGGGGCTCTTGTGGGCACAGATACGCAGTATTTT.

J is TRBJ2-1 and V is TRBV30; D is possibly TRBD2 (6 bases). V was trimmed by 5 bases and J by 1 base, leaving 12 bases between them. Germline loops: CDR1 GTSNPN, CDR2 SVGIG (reference sequence). The CDR3 covers 14 residues. CDR3 loop: CAWARGTSYNEQFF. CDR3 nucleotides: TGTGCCTGGGCTCGCGGGACTTCCTACAATGAGCAGTTCTTC.

The chain carries TRBV4-1 and TRBJ2-1; possibly TRBD1 for D (5 bases). Germline CDR1 reads MGHRA; CDR2 reads YSYEKL. V lost 0 bases and J 12 bases, leaving 9 bases between the germline ends. This CDR3 has 12 residues. CDR3: CASSQDGAGQFF. CDR3 sequence (DNA): TGCGCCAGCAGCCAAGATGGGGCAGGGCAGTTCTTC.

The count of this clone is one. The V and J genes are TRBV27 and TRBJ2-3; possibly TRBD1 for D (5 bases). Deletions cut 6 bases from V and 2 bases from J, with 27 bases between. The germline CDR1 and CDR2 sequences are MNHEY and SMNVEV (reference sequence). The CDR3 sequence is 19 residues long. CDR3 DNA: TGTGCCAGCAGCTATGACAGTAGGGCGCCGTCGGCAATCACAGATACGCAGTATTTT. It translates to CASSYDSRAPSAITDTQYF.

The chain uses TRBV27 and TRBJ2-3, with D hard to call. Deletions cut 6 bases from V and 2 bases from J, with 3 bases between. Germline V gene sequence: CDR1 MNHEY, CDR2 SMNVEV (reference sequence). This CDR3 spans 11 amino acids. CDR3 region: CASRHTDTQYF. The CDR3 region has the DNA TGTGCCAGCAGACACACAGATACGCAGTATTTT.

The chain carries TRBV4-2 and TRBJ1-1; 7 nucleotides align to TRBD1. The V gene end was trimmed by 0 bases and the J gene end by 4 bases; junction bases not matched to a gene: 2. Germline V gene data show CDR1 as LGHNA and CDR2 as YNFKEQ. This CDR3 has 14 amino acids. CDR3 sequence: CASSQDWTGTEAFF. For the CDR3, the DNA is TGTGCCAGCAGCCAAGATTGGACAGGCACTGAAGCTTTCTTT.

This chain joins TRBV7-2 and TRBJ1-5, with D perhaps matching TRBD1 (5 bases). The CDR3 is made up of 13 amino acids. The germline CDR1 and CDR2 sequences are SGHTA and FQGNSA. The ends were cut back, 6 bases at V and 2 bases at J, with 8 bases in the middle. The CDR3 region has the DNA TGTGCCAGCAGACGGGGGGGCAATCAGCCCCAGCATTTT. This codes for CASRRGGNQPQHF. Full variable domain (rest looked up from reference TRBV7-2 and TRBJ1-5): GAGVSQSPSNKVTEKGKDVELRCDPISGHTALYWYRQSLGQGLEFLIYFQGNSAPDKSGLPSDRFSAERTGGSVSTLTIQRTQQEDSAVYLCASRRGGNQPQHFGDGTRLSIL.

The chain couples TRBV4-3 to TRBJ1-2; D may be TRBD1 (5 bases). CDR1 LGHNA and CDR2 YSLEER come from the germline V gene. The CDR3 totals 15 residues. V was shortened by 4 bases and J by 6 bases, with 18 bases between the two germline ends. CDR3 loop: CASSLTWGGNDGYTF. DNA for the CDR3: TGCGCCAGCAGCCTGACCTGGGGGGGAAACGATGGCTACACCTTC.

The rearrangement links TRBV5-1 to TRBJ2-1, with 8 bases lining up with TRBD2. This CDR3 region has 20 residues. Germline CDR1 SGHRS, CDR2 YFSETQ. J lost 0 bases, V lost 4 bases, and 18 bases had no gene match. CDR3 protein: CASSPPSYGRGDISYNEQFF. The CDR3 DNA reads as TGCGCCAGCAGCCCCCCAAGTTACGGGCGGGGGGATATCTCCTACAATGAGCAGTTCTTC.

The chain employs TRBV28 and TRBJ1-2; 9 nucleotides agree with TRBD1. V was pared by 7 bases and J by 3 bases, with 9 bases of the junction left unmatched. CDR3 size: 15 residues. Germline CDR1 reads MDHEN; CDR2 reads SYDVKM. CDR3 residues: CASTQQGALDYGYTF. The CDR3 nucleotides are TGTGCCAGCACCCAACAGGGGGCGCTTGACTATGGCTACACCTTC.

The V call is TRBV15, the J call TRBJ2-1; possibly TRBD1 or TRBD2 for D (6 bases each). Between the trimmed V and J ends, which lost 0 bases and 2 bases, there was a span of 11 bases. Germline values: CDR1 LNHNV, CDR2 YYDKDF (reference sequence). The CDR3 sequence is 16 residues long. The CDR3 reads CATSREGGGAYNEQFF. The CDR3 nucleotides are TGTGCCACCAGCAGAGAGGGGGGCGGGGCCTACAATGAGCAGTTCTTC. Filled out from reference TRBV15 and TRBJ2-1, the complete variable domain reads DAMVIQNPRYQVTQFGKPVTLSCSQTLNHNVMYWYQQKSSQAPKLLFHYYDKDFNNEADTPDNFQSRRPNTSFCFLDIRSPGLGDTAMYLCATSREGGGAYNEQFFGPGTRLTVL.

The chain joins TRBV11-2 to TRBJ2-5; possibly TRBD1 for D (6 bases). The CDR3 totals 14 residues. The V gene lost 1 base and the J gene lost 5 bases, with 11 bases spanning the gap. Per the germline V gene, CDR1 is SGHAT and CDR2 is FQNNGV. The CDR3 sequence is CASSLGTGSETQYF. CDR3 DNA sequence: TGTGCCAGCAGCTTAGGTACAGGGAGCGAGACCCAGTACTTC. The entire variable domain, with the rest obtained from reference TRBV11-2 and TRBJ2-5, is as follows: EAGVAQSPRYKIIEKRQSVAFWCNPISGHATLYWYQQILGQGPKLLIQFQNNGVVDDSQLPKDRFSAERLKGVDSTLKIQPAKLEDSAVYLCASSLGTGSETQYFGPGTRLLVL.

The chain uses TRBV5-1 and TRBJ2-2; 8 bases are a match to TRBD2. Germline CDR1 reads SGHRS; CDR2 reads YFSETQ. V gave up 6 bases and J gave up 2 bases; unmatched junction bases: 6. There are 15 residues in the CDR3. The CDR3, as DNA: TGCGCCAGCACCCCGGGGGGGACCAACACCGGGGAGCTGTTTTTT. Its translation is CASTPGGTNTGELFF.

Concerning this clone: The junction differs from germline at one of its ends, possibly a read error. J is TRBJ2-1 and V is TRBV7-7; TRBD2 matches at 9 bases. This CDR3 has 15 amino acids. The V gene's germline CDR1 is SSHAT and CDR2 FNYEAQ (reference sequence). CDR3 coding DNA: TGTGCTAGCAGCTTAACATCTAGCGGGGTACATGAGCAGTTCTTC. It encodes CASSLTSSGVHEQFF.

CDR3 region: CASSITGVAYEQYF. The CDR3 DNA sequence: TGTGCCAGTAGTATAACAGGGGTTGCTTACGAGCAGTACTTC. V gene TRBV19 combines with J gene TRBJ2-7, with TRBD1 matching over 7 bases. The germline gives CDR1 LNHDA, CDR2 SQIVND (reference sequence). Trimming removed 2 bases from V and 4 bases from J; junction bases left unmatched: 5. CDR3 size: 14 residues.

This chain uses TRBV23-1 with TRBJ2-3; D possibly corresponds to TRBD1 (6 bases). TRBV23-1 is known as an ORF, though its function is uncertain. This CDR3 is 17 amino acids long. V gave up 4 bases and J gave up 2 bases, with 19 bases separating them. The CDR3 loop reads CASSRPQYRAYTDTQYF. Written as DNA, the CDR3 is TGCGCCAGCAGTCGGCCCCAATACAGGGCCTACACAGATACGCAGTATTTT.

The rearrangement links TRBV29-1 to TRBJ2-2; TRBD2 might be the D (6 bases). The V gene lost 4 bases and the J gene lost 5 bases, with 8 bases spanning the gap. The CDR3 consists of 12 residues. Germline lookup yields CDR1 SQVTM and CDR2 ANQGSEA. The CDR3 nucleotides read TGCAGCGTTGTGGGAGGTACCGGGGAGCTGTTTTTT. Encoded protein: CSVVGGTGELFF.

The V gene is TRBV29-1, the J gene TRBJ2-7; D ambiguous. This CDR3 contains 11 residues. V lost 4 bases to trimming and J lost 3 bases, with 7 bases between them. Germline V CDR1 and CDR2: SQVTM, ANQGSEA. The CDR3: CSVAPGYEQYF. For the CDR3, the DNA is TGCAGCGTTGCGCCCGGCTACGAGCAGTACTTC.

A few counts support this clone. The chain links TRBV28 to TRBJ1-2, with D unresolved. The CDR3 totals 13 residues. The germline gives CDR1 MDHEN, CDR2 SYDVKM. Deletions cut 2 bases from V and 2 bases from J, with 6 bases between. The CDR3 here is CASSLGQNYGYTF. CDR3 sequence (DNA): TGTGCCAGCAGTTTAGGGCAGAACTATGGCTACACCTTC.

V usage is TRBV5-6 and J usage is TRBJ2-1; D call uncertain. CDR3 length: 15 residues. Trimming pared 4 bases from V and 0 bases from J, leaving 11 bases between. The germline V gene encodes CDR1 SGHDT and CDR2 YYEEEE. CDR3 loop: CASSPGPSSYNEQFF. In nucleotides, the CDR3 is TGTGCCAGCAGCCCTGGGCCCAGCTCCTACAATGAGCAGTTCTTC.

The chain joins TRBV7-6 to TRBJ2-2, with D perhaps TRBD1 or TRBD2 (6 bases each). Trimming took 5 bases from V and 2 from J, leaving 24 bases between them. This CDR3 comprises 19 residues. Germline assignment: CDR1 SGHVS and CDR2 FNYEAQ. The CDR3 sequence: CASSAQLMRGALNTGELFF. Here the CDR3 DNA reads TGTGCCAGCAGCGCACAATTGATGAGGGGGGCCCTAAACACCGGGGAGCTGTTTTTT.

The chain links TRBV5-6 to TRBJ1-4; D possibly corresponds to TRBD1 (5 bases). Germline CDR1 is SGHDT and CDR2 is YYEEEE. V gave up 4 bases and J gave up 6 bases, with 25 bases separating them. This CDR3 has 18 residues. Here the CDR3 DNA reads TGTGCCAGCAGCCTATTTGAAGGCCAGTTGAGGGGCCATGAAAAACTGTTTTTT. Amino acids: CASSLFEGQLRGHEKLFF.

The V call is TRBV5-4, the J call TRBJ2-5; TRBD2 matches at 8 bases. CDR3 length equals 16 residues. Trimming took 2 bases from V and 4 from J; bases not matched to a gene: 10. CDR1 and CDR2 (germline): SGHNT, YYREEE (reference sequence). DNA for the CDR3: TGTGCCAGCAGCTTCAGACTAGCGACAGGTCGAGAGACCCAGTACTTC. Its protein product is CASSFRLATGRETQYF.

The chain joins TRBV18 to TRBJ1-2; D ambiguous. CDR3 length: 14 residues. Germline assignment: CDR1 KGHSH and CDR2 LQKENI. V was pared by 5 bases and J by 5 bases, with 15 bases between. CDR3 in DNA: TGTGCCAGCTCATCCGACACGAACACGTATGGCTACACCTTC. Translated: CASSSDTNTYGYTF.

V usage is TRBV28 and J usage is TRBJ1-5; 10 bases agree with TRBD1. The CDR3 has 13 residues. The germline CDR1 and CDR2 sequences are MDHEN and SYDVKM. V trimming: 6 bases; J trimming: 6 bases; junction bases outside the gene matches: 2. CDR3 coding DNA: TGTGCCAGCAGGGGGACAGGGGTTCAGCCCCAGCATTTT. Its translation: CASRGTGVQPQHF.

This chain links TRBV7-8 with TRBJ1-5; D gene ambiguous. Germline V gives CDR1 SGHVS, CDR2 FQNEAQ. The V end lost 7 bases, the J end lost 0 bases, and 10 bases lay between the germline ends. The CDR3 is 14 residues long. The CDR3: CASKLGSSNQPQHF. In DNA form, the CDR3 reads TGTGCCAGCAAACTCGGGTCTAGCAATCAGCCCCAGCATTTT.

The chain combines TRBV6-1 with TRBJ1-3, with a weak D call TRBD1 (5 bases). V shed 6 bases and J shed 8 bases, with 14 bases lying between them. CDR3 length equals 13 residues. From germline, CDR1 is MNHNS and CDR2 SASEGT. Here the CDR3 reads CASSQNRGDTIYF. CDR3 in DNA: TGTGCCAGCAGCCAAAACCGAGGGGACACCATATATTTT.

This clone was seen a few times. The V gene is TRBV9, the J gene TRBJ1-2; maybe TRBD1 (6 bases). The CDR3 sequence is 14 residues long. Germline V lookup: CDR1 SGDLS, CDR2 YYNGEE. V shed 2 bases and J shed 3 bases, with 11 bases lying between them. CDR3 nucleotides: TGTGCCAGCAGCGTGGACCAGGGGCACTATGGCTACACCTTC. Its translation is CASSVDQGHYGYTF.

The genes are TRBV9 and TRBJ2-7, with D perhaps matching TRBD1 or TRBD2 (5 bases each). The CDR3 extends over 13 amino acids. V shed 3 bases and J shed 6 bases, with 13 bases lying between them. CDR1 and CDR2 from the germline V gene are SGDLS and YYNGEE. CDR3 in amino acids: CASSAWDGGEQYF. The DNA of the CDR3 is TGTGCCAGCAGCGCCTGGGACGGCGGCGAGCAGTACTTC.

V is TRBV7-8 and J is TRBJ2-2; 8 bases are shared with TRBD1. The V and J ends lost 4 bases and 6 bases, in that order; junction bases with no gene match: 4. This CDR3 has 14 residues. Germline CDR1 and CDR2: SGHVS and FQNEAQ. The DNA for the CDR3 is TGTGCCAGCAGCTCCCGACAGGGGCCCGGGGAGCTGTTTTTT. It codes for CASSSRQGPGELFF.

The gene calls are TRBV5-6 and TRBJ1-2; 7 positions match TRBD1. Trimming removed 3 bases from V and 2 bases from J; junction bases left unmatched: 1. This CDR3 comprises 13 residues. Per the germline V gene, CDR1 is SGHDT and CDR2 is YYEEEE. CDR3 region: CASSWDRNYGYTF. CDR3 nucleotides: TGTGCCAGCAGCTGGGACAGAAACTATGGCTACACCTTC.